Each of the 27 T cell receptor beta chains below was sequenced from the same sample in a study of shared clonotypes between healthy human individuals. Libraries were prepared by immunoSEQ multiplex PCR; TCRdb keeps only in-frame clonotypes and omits some of them. The sample lists approximately 1,500,000 clones, around 97% occurring once. The sequencing sample was made of naive CD4+ T cells sorted from blood. Subset noted: CD45RA+ positively selected. Receptor source: a man younger than 45 in good health.

This clone came up once. The chain has TRBV6-6 and TRBJ2-7; perhaps TRBD1 as D (5 bases). V dropped 1 base and J dropped 5 bases, with 15 bases sitting between them. The CDR3 is 15 amino acids. Germline V gene sequence: CDR1 MNHNY, CDR2 SVGAGI (reference sequence). CDR3 region: CASSYLKGVRNEQYF. The CDR3 DNA sequence: TGTGCCAGCAGTTACTTAAAAGGGGTAAGAAACGAGCAGTACTTC.

V and J are TRBV30 and TRBJ2-7; 11 bases agree with TRBD2. CDR3 length: 14 residues. Trimming removed 6 bases from V and 2 bases from J; junction bases left unmatched: 6. Germline lookup yields CDR1 GTSNPN and CDR2 SVGIG (reference sequence). CDR3 sequence reads: CACLAGGRTYEQYF. The DNA for the CDR3 is TGTGCCTGTTTAGCGGGAGGGAGGACCTACGAGCAGTACTTC.

This clone has a single count. The chain recombines TRBV6-5 with TRBJ2-7, with a weak D call TRBD2 (5 bases). Per germline, CDR1 MNHEY and CDR2 SVGAGI. This CDR3 comprises 12 residues. With 2 bases removed from V and 5 bases from J, the gap between germline ends came to 7 bases. The CDR3 spells CASSYRRDEQYF. In DNA, the CDR3 is TGTGCCAGCAGTTACAGGCGGGACGAGCAGTACTTC.

V is TRBV25-1 and J is TRBJ1-1; D remains ambiguous. Germline V lookup: CDR1 MGHDK, CDR2 SYGVNS. The CDR3 runs to 15 residues. Trimming took 6 bases from V and 6 from J, leaving 20 bases between them. CDR3: CASRDDRRAGAEAFF. DNA of the CDR3: TGTGCCAGCAGGGATGACCGGCGGGCCGGCGCTGAAGCTTTCTTT.

This chain uses TRBV7-9 with TRBJ2-1; the D gene could be TRBD1 or TRBD2 (5 bases each). V lost 5 bases and J lost 8, with 22 bases in between. This CDR3 is built from 16 residues. Germline V gene sequence: CDR1 SEHNR, CDR2 FQNEAQ (reference sequence). In DNA, the CDR3 is TGTGCCAGCAGCGCCTCCGGGACCCTGACCCTGGATGAGCAGTTCTTC. Its translation: CASSASGTLTLDEQFF. Full variable domain (remainder filled in from reference TRBV7-9 and TRBJ2-1): DTGVSQNPRHKITKRGQNVTFRCDPISEHNRLYWYRQTLGQGPEFLTYFQNEAQLEKSRLLSDRFSAERPKGSFSTLEIQRTEQGDSAMYLCASSASGTLTLDEQFFGPGTRLTVL.

The chain couples TRBV18 to TRBJ2-1; 8 bases are a match to TRBD2. Germline V gene data show CDR1 as KGHSH and CDR2 as LQKENI. CDR3 size: 14 residues. With 6 bases clipped from V and 8 bases from J, the junction kept 9 bases outside the gene matches. The CDR3 coding sequence is TGTGCCAGCTCTAAACGGGAGGGCTTGGATGAGCAGTTCTTC. Its protein is CASSKREGLDEQFF.

The chain links TRBV29-1 to TRBJ2-1; 8 bases line up with TRBD1. CDR1 and CDR2 (germline): SQVTM, ANQGSEA. After removal of 5 bases from V and 5 bases from J, the junction contained 5 bases not matched to a gene. The CDR3 is made up of 13 amino acids. This CDR3 is CSVTPGQDNEQFF. The CDR3 DNA is TGCAGCGTTACACCGGGACAGGACAATGAGCAGTTCTTC.

This sequence joins TRBV9 and TRBJ2-1; TRBD2 matches 7 bases. The CDR3 runs 14 residues. Germline V CDR1 and CDR2: SGDLS, YYNGEE. The J segment lost 6 bases and the V segment lost 0 bases, leaving 3 bases of the junction unmatched. CDR3 DNA: TGTGCCAGCAGCGTAGCTGCTAGCGGCAATGAGCAGTTCTTC. Translated: CASSVAASGNEQFF.

This clone appeared once. The V call is TRBV5-5, the J call TRBJ2-5, with D tentatively TRBD1 or TRBD2 (5 bases each). The V end lost 4 bases, the J end lost 1 base, and 14 bases lay between the germline ends. This CDR3 comprises 15 residues. Looked up from germline, CDR1 is SGHKS and CDR2 is YYEKEE (reference sequence). CDR3 DNA: TGTGCCAGCAGCGACTCGAGGGGAGCCCAAGAGACCCAGTACTTC. It yields the protein CASSDSRGAQETQYF.

The chain links TRBV5-6 to TRBJ1-1; the D gene is possibly TRBD1 (6 bases). The CDR3 contains 15 residues. Trimming took off 0 bases at V and 5 bases at J, with 14 bases between the two ends. Germline V gives CDR1 SGHDT, CDR2 YYEEEE. The CDR3 sequence: CASSLGTRGFTEAFF. In DNA, the CDR3 is TGTGCCAGCAGCTTGGGGACCAGGGGTTTTACTGAAGCTTTCTTT.

V gene TRBV1 combines with J gene TRBJ1-1. TRBV1 is a pseudogene locus. The CDR3 covers 14 residues. Here the CDR3 DNA reads TGCACCAGCAGCCATTTCGCTCGGGACACTGAAGCTTTCTTT. It specifies CTSSHFARDTEAFF.

The V call is TRBV9, the J call TRBJ2-1, with a tentative D call TRBD2 (6 bases). This CDR3 contains 14 residues. CDR1 SGDLS and CDR2 YYNGEE come from the germline V gene. Trimming shortened V by 3 bases and J by 9 bases, and 16 bases separated the two germline ends. The CDR3, as DNA: TGTGCCAGCAGCGCCTGGAGGGACTCGATTGAGCAGTTCTTC. Amino acids: CASSAWRDSIEQFF.

The chain joins TRBV4-1 to TRBJ2-3, with 11 nucleotides matching TRBD2. The junction had 22 bases not matched to a gene; V was cut back by 10 bases and J by 7 bases. In germline, CDR1 is MGHRA, CDR2 YSYEKL. This CDR3 is 18 amino acids long. CDR3 residues: CATQRVAGGPRAAHTQYF. CDR3 nucleotides: TGCGCCACCCAGAGGGTAGCGGGAGGGCCCCGGGCCGCACATACGCAGTATTTT.

J is TRBJ2-7 and V is TRBV5-5; 7 bases line up with TRBD1. The V and J ends lost 0 bases and 4 bases, in that order; junction bases with no gene match: 10. The CDR3 contains 16 residues. Germline V gene data show CDR1 as SGHKS and CDR2 as YYEKEE (reference sequence). DNA of the CDR3: TGTGCCAGCAGCTTGGCTCCTGGCAGGGGGTTGTACGAGCAGTACTTC. Translating it yields CASSLAPGRGLYEQYF. Supplemented by reference TRBV5-5 and TRBJ2-7, the full variable domain reads DAGVTQSPTHLIKTRGQQVTLRCSPISGHKSVSWYQQVLGQGPQFIFQYYEKEERGRGNFPDRFSARQFPNYSSELNVNALLLGDSALYLCASSLAPGRGLYEQYFGPGTRLTVT.

Turning to this clone: Other DNA variants within this sample encode the same CDR3. The rearrangement uses TRBV7-9 and TRBJ2-1, with 7 nucleotides matching TRBD2. After removal of 3 bases from V and 8 bases from J, the junction contained 7 bases not matched to a gene. CDR3 length: 14 amino acids. Per the germline V gene, CDR1 is SEHNR and CDR2 is FQNEAQ (reference sequence). CDR3: CASSLGGSPDEQFF. Written as DNA, the CDR3 is TGTGCCAGCAGCTTGGGCGGGAGTCCAGATGAGCAGTTCTTC.

V and J are TRBV9 and TRBJ2-1, with D perhaps being TRBD1 or TRBD2 (7 bases each). Germline lookup yields CDR1 SGDLS and CDR2 YYNGEE. This CDR3 contains 14 residues. The V gene lost 3 bases and the J gene lost 5 bases, with 12 bases spanning the gap. The CDR3 here is CASSAGGQNNEQFF. DNA for the CDR3: TGTGCCAGCAGCGCGGGGGGACAGAACAATGAGCAGTTCTTC.

The chain has TRBV7-9 and TRBJ2-2; TRBD1 matches at 9 bases. The V and J ends lost 4 bases and 5 bases, in that order; junction bases with no gene match: 8. The length of the CDR3 is 16 residues. Germline V gene sequence: CDR1 SEHNR, CDR2 FQNEAQ (reference sequence). Written as DNA, the CDR3 is TGTGCCAGCAGCTCTACAGGGGGCGTTGCTACCGGGGAGCTGTTTTTT. Translation gives CASSSTGGVATGELFF.

The chain employs TRBV7-9 and TRBJ2-5; unclear D gene. This CDR3 contains 13 residues. The germline CDR1 and CDR2 sequences are SEHNR and FQNEAQ (reference sequence). The V end was cut by 5 bases, the J end by 4 bases, with 11 bases between. The chain's CDR3 is CASSPGPGETQYF. In nucleotides, the CDR3 is TGTGCCAGCAGCCCCGGACCAGGAGAGACCCAGTACTTC.

The rearrangement uses TRBV9 and TRBJ2-7, with D perhaps matching TRBD1 (6 bases). Looked up from germline, CDR1 is SGDLS and CDR2 is YYNGEE. The ends were cut back, 0 bases at V and 6 bases at J, with 16 bases in the middle. This CDR3 has 15 residues. The CDR3 reads CASSVDEGQYGEQYF. The CDR3 region has the DNA TGTGCCAGCAGCGTAGACGAGGGACAATACGGCGAGCAGTACTTC.

For this clone: Other DNA variants within this sample encode the same CDR3. The chain carries TRBV7-9 and TRBJ1-1; D remains ambiguous. Trimming cost V 1 base and J 1 base, with 7 bases left between them. Germline lookup yields CDR1 SEHNR and CDR2 FQNEAQ (reference sequence). The length of the CDR3 is 14 residues. CDR3 region: CASSLVAENTEAFF. CDR3 nucleotides: TGTGCCAGCAGCTTAGTTGCGGAGAACACTGAAGCTTTCTTT.

This clone was seen once. The J gene is TRBJ1-1, the V gene TRBV5-1; no definite D call. This CDR3 comprises 16 residues. Germline V gene sequence: CDR1 SGHRS, CDR2 YFSETQ. The V end was cut by 0 bases, the J end by 4 bases, with 16 bases between. DNA of the CDR3: TGCGCCAGCAGCTTGGTACCGGGGATCCGTGGCACTGAAGCTTTCTTT. Its translation is CASSLVPGIRGTEAFF.

J is TRBJ2-6 and V is TRBV5-4; 11 bases agree with TRBD1. V dropped 3 bases and J dropped 2; count of bases not matched to a gene: 7. CDR3 length equals 18 residues. Germline CDR1 SGHNT, CDR2 YYREEE (reference sequence). CDR3: CASSSGQGGLAGANVLTF. CDR3 DNA: TGTGCCAGCAGCTCGGGACAGGGGGGGCTCGCTGGGGCCAACGTCCTGACTTTC.

CDR3 sequence: CASSPGTANDEQFF. The CDR3 DNA reads TGTGCCAGCAGCCCTGGGACCGCAAATGATGAGCAGTTCTTC. V and J are TRBV7-2 and TRBJ2-1; perhaps D is TRBD1 or TRBD2 (5 bases each). The V gene lost 5 bases and the J gene lost 8 bases, with 16 bases spanning the gap. The CDR3 runs 14 residues. Germline values: CDR1 SGHTA, CDR2 FQGNSA. Full variable domain (outside the CDR3, taken from reference TRBV7-2 and TRBJ2-1): GAGVSQSPSNKVTEKGKDVELRCDPISGHTALYWYRQSLGQGLEFLIYFQGNSAPDKSGLPSDRFSAERTGGSVSTLTIQRTQQEDSAVYLCASSPGTANDEQFFGPGTRLTVL.

The genes are TRBV6-5 and TRBJ2-2, with D possibly being TRBD2 (5 bases). Trimming removed 5 bases from V and 5 bases from J, with 15 bases in between. The V gene's germline CDR1 is MNHEY and CDR2 SVGAGI. The CDR3 contains 15 residues. In DNA, the CDR3 is TGTGCCAGCAGTCCCTACATGGGAGCTACCGGGGAGCTGTTTTTT. This translates into CASSPYMGATGELFF.

The chain is built from TRBV7-9 and TRBJ2-3, with 8 positions matching TRBD1. CDR3 length: 15 residues. Germline loops: CDR1 SEHNR, CDR2 FQNEAQ (reference sequence). V dropped 2 bases and J dropped 5; count of bases not matched to a gene: 6. CDR3 in DNA: TGTGCCAGCAGCTTACGACAGGGGTCACTAGATACGCAGTATTTT. Translating gives CASSLRQGSLDTQYF.

V is TRBV19 and J is TRBJ1-1; D gene uncertain. The CDR3 totals 14 residues. Germline V gives CDR1 LNHDA, CDR2 SQIVND (reference sequence). V lost 7 bases and J 3 bases, leaving 15 bases between the germline ends. CDR3 sequence reads: CASIQRASYTEAFF. Here the CDR3 DNA reads TGTGCCAGTATCCAGCGGGCTTCCTACACTGAAGCTTTCTTT.

The chain links TRBV5-1 to TRBJ2-6; possibly TRBD1 for D (5 bases). Trimming shortened V by 4 bases and J by 1 base, and 9 bases separated the two germline ends. The germline V gene encodes CDR1 SGHRS and CDR2 YFSETQ. The CDR3 length is 15 residues. The CDR3 region is CASSPKGSGANVLTF. The CDR3 DNA sequence: TGCGCCAGCAGCCCTAAGGGGTCTGGGGCCAACGTCCTGACTTTC.